A selection of T cell receptor beta chains follows, all from one sample in a study of CD8 T cells in Susac syndrome. TCRdb recomputed calls from the immunoSEQ multiplex PCR reads with MiXCR, one row per CDR3 protein. The sample contains 240,000 or so distinct CDR3 sequences, 95% to 97% of which appear only once. What was sequenced was CD4+ T cells from PBMCs. The receptors derive from a human donor with Susac syndrome. Each CDR3 is given with its conserved first and last residue. Each record gives: J gene, clone size, D gene, V gene, CDR3 DNA, CDR3 protein. D genes are given only for firm matches. Some rows mark clone size as missing; the rest say once, few, many or name a class of expanded clone.

j_gene: TRBJ2-5; abundance: NA; d_gene: NA; v_gene: TRBV6-1; CDR3nt: TGTGCCAGCAGACTGGGGCTACAAGAGACCCAGTACTTC; CDR3aa: CASRLGLQETQYF
j_gene: TRBJ1-2; abundance: NA; d_gene: NA; v_gene: TRBV29-1; CDR3nt: TGCAGCGTTGAAGCCGGCGGAGGGGGACGATATGGCTACACCTTC; CDR3aa: CSVEAGGGGRYGYTF
j_gene: TRBJ1-2; abundance: NA; d_gene: TRBD1; v_gene: TRBV9; CDR3nt: TGTGCCAGCAGCGTGGGGACAGCTAACTATGGCTACACCTTC; CDR3aa: CASSVGTANYGYTF
j_gene: TRBJ2-1; abundance: NA; d_gene: TRBD2; v_gene: TRBV12-3/TRBV12-4; CDR3nt: TGTGCCAGCAGTCGACTAGCAGGTGAGCAGTTCTTC; CDR3aa: CASSRLAGEQFF
j_gene: TRBJ1-5; abundance: NA; d_gene: NA; v_gene: TRBV2; CDR3nt: TGTGCCAGCAGGAACCTGAGGGGAGAACAGCCCCAGCATTTT; CDR3aa: CASRNLRGEQPQHF
j_gene: TRBJ2-3; abundance: NA; d_gene: TRBD1; v_gene: TRBV5-4; CDR3nt: TGTGCCAGCAGCCCGAGGACAGGGAGTGACACAGATACGCAGTATTTT; CDR3aa: CASSPRTGSDTDTQYF
j_gene: TRBJ2-5; abundance: once; d_gene: NA; v_gene: TRBV29-1; CDR3nt: TGCAGCGTAGGTCGGAACCAAGAGACCCAGTACTTC; CDR3aa: CSVGRNQETQYF
j_gene: TRBJ2-6; abundance: NA; d_gene: NA; v_gene: TRBV15; CDR3nt: TGTGCCACCAGCAGAGATAAGGGTCCGCCCAGGGCCAACGTCCTGACTTTC; CDR3aa: CATSRDKGPPRANVLTF
j_gene: TRBJ1-1; abundance: once; d_gene: NA; v_gene: TRBV5-1; CDR3nt: TGCGCCAGCAGCTACGAGACCGGGTGGGGCACTGAAGCTTTCTTT; CDR3aa: CASSYETGWGTEAFF
j_gene: TRBJ1-4; abundance: NA; d_gene: NA; v_gene: TRBV7-9; CDR3nt: TGTGCCAGCAGCCTTCAGGGCCCTTCTAATGAAAAACTGTTTTTT; CDR3aa: CASSLQGPSNEKLFF
j_gene: TRBJ1-1; abundance: NA; d_gene: NA; v_gene: TRBV29-1; CDR3nt: TGCAGCGTTGAAGGGCGGGGGGGGTGGAACACTGAAGCTTTCTTT; CDR3aa: CSVEGRGGWNTEAFF
j_gene: TRBJ2-1; abundance: NA; d_gene: TRBD2; v_gene: TRBV30; CDR3nt: TGTGCCTGGAGTAGCGGGAGCTCCTACAATGAGCAGTTCTTC; CDR3aa: CAWSSGSSYNEQFF
j_gene: TRBJ2-5; abundance: NA; d_gene: NA; v_gene: TRBV7-8; CDR3nt: TGTGCCAGCAGCTTACCTCCCGGTGGAGAGACCCAGTACTTC; CDR3aa: CASSLPPGGETQYF
j_gene: TRBJ2-1; abundance: NA; d_gene: NA; v_gene: TRBV6-2/TRBV6-3; CDR3nt: TGTGCCGAGGCGGCGGACACTCAGAATGAGCAGTTCTTC; CDR3aa: CAEAADTQNEQFF
j_gene: TRBJ1-5; abundance: NA; d_gene: NA; v_gene: TRBV7-8; CDR3nt: TGTGCCAGCAGCTCCGCCCAGGATCAGCATTTT; CDR3aa: CASSSAQDQHF
j_gene: TRBJ1-1; abundance: NA; d_gene: TRBD1; v_gene: TRBV12-3/TRBV12-4; CDR3nt: TGTGCCATCTCAGGGGGCGCAAGGGGGGACACTGAAGCTTTCTTT; CDR3aa: CAISGGARGDTEAFF
j_gene: TRBJ1-5; abundance: NA; d_gene: TRBD1; v_gene: TRBV12-3/TRBV12-4; CDR3nt: TGTGCCAGCAGTCTCGACAGGGGTAGCAATCAGCCCCAGCATTTT; CDR3aa: CASSLDRGSNQPQHF
j_gene: TRBJ2-7; abundance: NA; d_gene: NA; v_gene: TRBV9; CDR3nt: TGTGCCAGCAGCGTAGTACCCGCCGGCGGCTCCTACGAGCAGTACTTC; CDR3aa: CASSVVPAGGSYEQYF
j_gene: TRBJ2-5; abundance: NA; d_gene: TRBD1; v_gene: TRBV9; CDR3nt: TGTGCCAGCAGCGTACGGACAGGGGAGGAGACCCAGTACTTC; CDR3aa: CASSVRTGEETQYF
j_gene: TRBJ2-7; abundance: NA; d_gene: TRBD2; v_gene: TRBV7-2; CDR3nt: TGTGCCAGCAGCCGTGTCAGCGGGACCTCTCCCGAGCAGTACTTC; CDR3aa: CASSRVSGTSPEQYF
j_gene: TRBJ2-3; abundance: NA; d_gene: NA; v_gene: TRBV12-5; CDR3nt: TGTGCTAGTCGCCGGCTAGCCGACACAGATACGCAGTATTTT; CDR3aa: CASRRLADTDTQYF
j_gene: TRBJ1-2; abundance: NA; d_gene: TRBD1; v_gene: TRBV9; CDR3nt: TGTGCCAGCCACGAAACCGGGACAGGGGTTGGAAATGGCTACACCTTC; CDR3aa: CASHETGTGVGNGYTF
j_gene: TRBJ2-7; abundance: NA; d_gene: TRBD1; v_gene: TRBV9; CDR3nt: TGTGCCAGCAGCGCCCGGACAGGGGGTGAGCAGTACTTC; CDR3aa: CASSARTGGEQYF
j_gene: TRBJ1-5; abundance: NA; d_gene: TRBD1; v_gene: TRBV5-6; CDR3nt: TGTGCCAGCAGCTGGGACAGAAATCAGCCCCAGCATTTT; CDR3aa: CASSWDRNQPQHF
j_gene: TRBJ2-5; abundance: once; d_gene: TRBD1; v_gene: TRBV28; CDR3nt: TGTGCCAGCAGTCCACAGACAGGGTGGGGGACCCAGTACTTC; CDR3aa: CASSPQTGWGTQYF
j_gene: TRBJ2-7; abundance: NA; d_gene: NA; v_gene: TRBV27; CDR3nt: TGTGCCAGCAGTCCGAGACTAGTGACATCCGTACTCTACGAGCAGTACTTC; CDR3aa: CASSPRLVTSVLYEQYF
j_gene: TRBJ1-4; abundance: NA; d_gene: TRBD1; v_gene: TRBV20-1; CDR3nt: TGCAGTGCTAAAACAGGGGAAGCCTACGGTGAAAAACTGTTTTTT; CDR3aa: CSAKTGEAYGEKLFF
j_gene: TRBJ1-5; abundance: NA; d_gene: NA; v_gene: TRBV20-1; CDR3nt: TGCAGTGCTATTAAGAGGGGTGGCAATCAGCCCCAGCATTTT; CDR3aa: CSAIKRGGNQPQHF
j_gene: TRBJ1-1; abundance: NA; d_gene: NA; v_gene: TRBV29-1; CDR3nt: TGCAGCCTAGGGATAATGAACACTGAAGCTTTCTTT; CDR3aa: CSLGIMNTEAFF
j_gene: TRBJ1-2; abundance: NA; d_gene: NA; v_gene: TRBV4-2; CDR3nt: TGTGCCAGCAGCCAAGGTTCTGGGGCTCGTGGCTACACCTTC; CDR3aa: CASSQGSGARGYTF
j_gene: TRBJ2-2; abundance: NA; d_gene: NA; v_gene: TRBV9; CDR3nt: TGTGCCAGCAGCGTACGAGACTACTACGGGGAGCTGTTTTTT; CDR3aa: CASSVRDYYGELFF
j_gene: TRBJ2-5; abundance: NA; d_gene: TRBD2; v_gene: TRBV6-1; CDR3nt: TGTGCCAGCAGTGTGCTAGCGGGAGGTTGGGGGTACCAAGAGACCCAGTACTTC; CDR3aa: CASSVLAGGWGYQETQYF
j_gene: TRBJ1-2; abundance: NA; d_gene: NA; v_gene: TRBV29-1; CDR3nt: TGCAGCGCTGAAGTGGGGGAGCATGGCTACACCTTC; CDR3aa: CSAEVGEHGYTF
j_gene: TRBJ2-2; abundance: NA; d_gene: NA; v_gene: TRBV5-4; CDR3nt: TGTGCCAGCAGCTTGCAGGGAGGGGAGCTGTTTTTT; CDR3aa: CASSLQGGELFF
j_gene: TRBJ2-7; abundance: NA; d_gene: NA; v_gene: TRBV29-1; CDR3nt: TGCAGCGTTGGATTACTGGTCGGGAGCGAGCAGTACTTC; CDR3aa: CSVGLLVGSEQYF
j_gene: TRBJ2-3; abundance: NA; d_gene: NA; v_gene: TRBV30; CDR3nt: TGTGCCTGGAGTGTACCGGCCACTCCTAGGGCAGATACGCAGTATTTT; CDR3aa: CAWSVPATPRADTQYF
j_gene: TRBJ2-5; abundance: NA; d_gene: TRBD1; v_gene: TRBV20-1; CDR3nt: TGCAGTGCTCCGGACAGGTTGGAGACCCAGTACTTC; CDR3aa: CSAPDRLETQYF
j_gene: TRBJ2-1; abundance: NA; d_gene: TRBD2; v_gene: TRBV28; CDR3nt: TGTGCCAGCAGTTTGTCTAAGGGACTAGGATCCTTCGATGAGCAGTTCTTC; CDR3aa: CASSLSKGLGSFDEQFF
j_gene: TRBJ2-4; abundance: NA; d_gene: NA; v_gene: TRBV29-1; CDR3nt: TGCAGCGTTGAAGATCCGACCATTCGGAACATTCAGTACTTC; CDR3aa: CSVEDPTIRNIQYF
j_gene: TRBJ2-1; abundance: NA; d_gene: NA; v_gene: TRBV19; CDR3nt: TGTGCCAGCTTCGACAGAGGGGCAGAGACGCATGAGCAGTTCTTC; CDR3aa: CASFDRGAETHEQFF
j_gene: TRBJ2-6; abundance: NA; d_gene: NA; v_gene: TRBV9; CDR3nt: TGTGCCAGCAGCGTAGATGTAGGGGGGCCAGACTCCGGGGCCAACGTCCTGACTTTC; CDR3aa: CASSVDVGGPDSGANVLTF
j_gene: TRBJ2-7; abundance: few; d_gene: NA; v_gene: TRBV12-3/TRBV12-4; CDR3nt: TGTGCCAGCAGTTTAGCCCTGAGCTACGAGCAGTACTTC; CDR3aa: CASSLALSYEQYF
j_gene: TRBJ2-1; abundance: NA; d_gene: TRBD2; v_gene: TRBV7-9; CDR3nt: TGTGCCAGCAGCTTGGCAAGCGGGAACTACAATGAGCAGTTCTTC; CDR3aa: CASSLASGNYNEQFF
j_gene: TRBJ1-1; abundance: NA; d_gene: NA; v_gene: TRBV10-1; CDR3nt: TGCGCCAGCAGTGCGGGCACCATGAACACTGAAGCTTTCTTT; CDR3aa: CASSAGTMNTEAFF
j_gene: TRBJ2-1; abundance: NA; d_gene: NA; v_gene: TRBV24-1; CDR3nt: TGTGCCACCAGTCATGGAGCAGGCAATGAGCAGTTCTTC; CDR3aa: CATSHGAGNEQFF
j_gene: TRBJ2-3; abundance: NA; d_gene: NA; v_gene: TRBV11-2; CDR3nt: TGTGCCAGCAGCTTAGGTTACGAAGCTACGCAGTATTTT; CDR3aa: CASSLGYEATQYF
j_gene: TRBJ2-1; abundance: once; d_gene: NA; v_gene: TRBV5-4; CDR3nt: TGTGCCAGCAGCTTGCCTAGCGCTAACTGGGGATCCTACAATGAGCAGTTCTTC; CDR3aa: CASSLPSANWGSYNEQFF
j_gene: TRBJ2-1; abundance: NA; d_gene: TRBD2; v_gene: TRBV30; CDR3nt: TGTGCCTGGATGGCTAGCGGGAGCTACAATGAGCAGTTCTTC; CDR3aa: CAWMASGSYNEQFF
j_gene: TRBJ2-3; abundance: NA; d_gene: TRBD2; v_gene: TRBV30; CDR3nt: TGTGCCTGGAGCAAACTAGCGGGCTGGGGTACTAGCACAGATACGCAGTATTTT; CDR3aa: CAWSKLAGWGTSTDTQYF
j_gene: TRBJ1-5; abundance: few; d_gene: NA; v_gene: TRBV18; CDR3nt: TGTGCCAGCTCACCACCGGGAGGTCAGCCCCAGCATTTT; CDR3aa: CASSPPGGQPQHF
j_gene: TRBJ2-1; abundance: NA; d_gene: NA; v_gene: TRBV29-1; CDR3nt: TGCAGCGTTGAAAGGGTACAGGTTTGGGATGAGCAGTTCTTC; CDR3aa: CSVERVQVWDEQFF
j_gene: TRBJ2-6; abundance: NA; d_gene: TRBD1; v_gene: TRBV2; CDR3nt: TGTGCCACAGGACAGGGGGCCTCTGGGGCCAACGTCCTGACTTTC; CDR3aa: CATGQGASGANVLTF
j_gene: TRBJ2-7; abundance: NA; d_gene: TRBD2; v_gene: TRBV30; CDR3nt: TGTGCCTGGAGTCTGGGGAGGGGTCGCGAGCAGTACTTC; CDR3aa: CAWSLGRGREQYF